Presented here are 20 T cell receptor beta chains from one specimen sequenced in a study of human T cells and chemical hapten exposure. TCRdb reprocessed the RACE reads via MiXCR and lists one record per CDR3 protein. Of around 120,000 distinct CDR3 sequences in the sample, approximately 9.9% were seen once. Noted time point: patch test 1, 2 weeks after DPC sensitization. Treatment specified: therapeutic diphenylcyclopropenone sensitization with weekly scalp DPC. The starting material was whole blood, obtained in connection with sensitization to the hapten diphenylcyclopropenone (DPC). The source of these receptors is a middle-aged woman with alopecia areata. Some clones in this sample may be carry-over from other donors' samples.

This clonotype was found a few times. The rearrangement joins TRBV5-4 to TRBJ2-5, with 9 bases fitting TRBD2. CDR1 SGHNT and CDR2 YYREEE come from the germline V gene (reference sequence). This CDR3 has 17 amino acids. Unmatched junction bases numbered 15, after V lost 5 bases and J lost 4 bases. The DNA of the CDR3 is TGTGCCAGCAGGAGGGAGGTAGCGGGAGCCCCCTCAGAGACCCAGTACTTC. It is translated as CASRREVAGAPSETQYF.

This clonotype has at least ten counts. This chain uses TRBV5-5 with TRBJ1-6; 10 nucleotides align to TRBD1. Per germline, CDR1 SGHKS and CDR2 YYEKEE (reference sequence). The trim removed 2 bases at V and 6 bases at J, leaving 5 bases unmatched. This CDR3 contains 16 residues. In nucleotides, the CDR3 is TGTGCCAGCAGCTTTATGGGACAGGGGACTAATTCACCCCTCCACTTT. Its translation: CASSFMGQGTNSPLHF.

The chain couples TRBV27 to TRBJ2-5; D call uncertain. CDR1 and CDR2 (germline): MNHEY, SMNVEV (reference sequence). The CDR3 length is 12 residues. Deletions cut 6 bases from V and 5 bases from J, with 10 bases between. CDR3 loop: CASSRLGETQYF. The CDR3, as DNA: TGTGCCAGCAGCCGCCTCGGGGAGACCCAGTACTTC.

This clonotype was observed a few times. In nucleotides, the CDR3 is TGTGCCAGCAGCTTAGTGGCTAGCGGGGGGGGCCGCACAGATACGCAGTATTTT. Encoded protein: CASSLVASGGGRTDTQYF. The chain joins TRBV7-2 to TRBJ2-3; 12 bases map to TRBD2. Germline trimming cut 1 base from V and 1 base from J; bases unmatched to any gene: 6. CDR1 is SGHTA, CDR2 FQGNSA, per germline. CDR3 size: 18 residues.

In DNA, the CDR3 is TGTGCCAGCACCCCCGGGGCTACAGATACGCAGTATTTT. Translated: CASTPGATDTQYF. This chain uses TRBV28 with TRBJ2-3; the D call may be TRBD1 or TRBD2 (5 bases each). The CDR3 is 13 amino acids. V was pared by 7 bases and J by 3 bases, with 11 bases between. Per the germline V gene, CDR1 is MDHEN and CDR2 is SYDVKM.

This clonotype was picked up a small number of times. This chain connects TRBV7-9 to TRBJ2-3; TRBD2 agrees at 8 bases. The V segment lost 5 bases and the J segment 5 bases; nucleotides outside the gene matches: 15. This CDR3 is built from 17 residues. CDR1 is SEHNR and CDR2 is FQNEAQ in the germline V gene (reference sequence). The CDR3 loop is CASSLYPGGAYGDTQYF. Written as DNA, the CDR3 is TGTGCCAGCAGCCTATACCCCGGGGGGGCCTATGGAGATACGCAGTATTTT.

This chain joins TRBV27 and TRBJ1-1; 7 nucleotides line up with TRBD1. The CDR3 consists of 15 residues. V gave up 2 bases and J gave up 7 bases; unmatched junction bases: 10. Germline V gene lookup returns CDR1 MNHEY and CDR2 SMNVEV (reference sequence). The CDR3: CASSLTTGRGGEAFF. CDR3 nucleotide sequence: TGTGCCAGCAGTTTAACGACAGGGAGGGGTGGTGAAGCTTTCTTT.

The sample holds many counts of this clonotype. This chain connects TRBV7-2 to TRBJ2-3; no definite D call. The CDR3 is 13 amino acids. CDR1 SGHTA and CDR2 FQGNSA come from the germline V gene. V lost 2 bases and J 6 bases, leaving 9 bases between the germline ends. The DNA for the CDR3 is TGTGCCAGCAGCTTACTTGGAACGGATACGCAGTATTTT. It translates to CASSLLGTDTQYF.

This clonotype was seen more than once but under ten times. DNA for the CDR3: TGTGCCAGCAGTTTGGGGACAGGGGAACGGTGGCAGCCCCAGCATTTT. Translating gives CASSLGTGERWQPQHF. The V gene is TRBV12-3 or TRBV12-4, the J gene TRBJ1-5; 10 nucleotides agree with TRBD1. CDR3 length: 16 residues. The trim removed 3 bases at V and 7 bases at J, leaving 9 bases unmatched.

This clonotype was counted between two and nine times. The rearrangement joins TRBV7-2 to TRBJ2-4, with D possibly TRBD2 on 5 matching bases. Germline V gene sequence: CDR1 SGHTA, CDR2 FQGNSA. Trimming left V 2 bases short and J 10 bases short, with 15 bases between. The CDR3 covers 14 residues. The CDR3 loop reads CASSLSPGSKIQYF. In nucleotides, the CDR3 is TGTGCCAGCAGCTTAAGTCCGGGGAGTAAGATTCAGTACTTC.

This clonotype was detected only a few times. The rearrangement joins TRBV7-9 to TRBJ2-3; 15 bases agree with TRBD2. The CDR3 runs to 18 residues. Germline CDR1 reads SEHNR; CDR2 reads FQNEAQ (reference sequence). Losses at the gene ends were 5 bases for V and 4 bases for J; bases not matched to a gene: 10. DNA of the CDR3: TGTGCCAGCAGCCTCGGACTAGCGGGGGGGCCGAGTGCAGATACGCAGTATTTT. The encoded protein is CASSLGLAGGPSADTQYF.

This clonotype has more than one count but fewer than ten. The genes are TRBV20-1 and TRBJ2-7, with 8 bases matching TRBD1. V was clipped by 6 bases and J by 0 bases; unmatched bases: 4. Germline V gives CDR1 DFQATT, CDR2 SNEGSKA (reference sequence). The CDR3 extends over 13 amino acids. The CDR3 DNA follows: TGCAGTGCCCTGGGACAGGACTCCTACGAGCAGTACTTC. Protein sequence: CSALGQDSYEQYF.

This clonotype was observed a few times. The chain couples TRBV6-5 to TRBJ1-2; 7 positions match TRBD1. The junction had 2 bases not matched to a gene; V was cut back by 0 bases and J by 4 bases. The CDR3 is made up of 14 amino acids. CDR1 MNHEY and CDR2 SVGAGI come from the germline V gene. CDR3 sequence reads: CASSYSTGAYGYTF. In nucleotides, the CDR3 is TGTGCCAGCAGTTACTCTACAGGGGCCTATGGCTACACCTTC.

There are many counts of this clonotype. The CDR3 DNA reads as TGTGCCAGCAGCTTTGCACAGGGGGCGCCCTACGAGCAGTACTTC. Protein sequence: CASSFAQGAPYEQYF. The V call is TRBV11-2, the J call TRBJ2-7, with 9 bases that match TRBD1. CDR1 is SGHAT, CDR2 FQNNGV, per germline. V dropped 3 bases and J dropped 2; count of bases not matched to a gene: 5. This CDR3 has 15 amino acids.

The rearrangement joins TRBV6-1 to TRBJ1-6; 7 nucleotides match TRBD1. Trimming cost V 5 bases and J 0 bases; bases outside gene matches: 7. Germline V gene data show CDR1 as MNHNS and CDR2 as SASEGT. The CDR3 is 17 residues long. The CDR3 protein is CASSTGVPSSYNSPLHF. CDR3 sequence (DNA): TGTGCCAGCAGTACAGGGGTGCCGAGCTCCTATAATTCACCCCTCCACTTT.

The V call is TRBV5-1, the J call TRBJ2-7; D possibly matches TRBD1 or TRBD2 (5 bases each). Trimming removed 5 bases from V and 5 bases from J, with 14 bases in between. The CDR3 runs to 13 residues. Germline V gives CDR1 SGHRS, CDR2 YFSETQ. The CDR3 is CASRPGTPDEQYF. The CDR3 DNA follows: TGCGCCAGCAGGCCCGGGACCCCCGACGAGCAGTACTTC.

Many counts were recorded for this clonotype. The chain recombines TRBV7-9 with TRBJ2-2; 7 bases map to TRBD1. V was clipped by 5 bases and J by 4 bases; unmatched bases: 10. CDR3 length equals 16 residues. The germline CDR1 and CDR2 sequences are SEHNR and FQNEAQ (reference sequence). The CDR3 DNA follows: TGTGCCAGCAGCCCAGGGGGTAGTTCTCTCACCGGGGAGCTGTTTTTT. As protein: CASSPGGSSLTGELFF.

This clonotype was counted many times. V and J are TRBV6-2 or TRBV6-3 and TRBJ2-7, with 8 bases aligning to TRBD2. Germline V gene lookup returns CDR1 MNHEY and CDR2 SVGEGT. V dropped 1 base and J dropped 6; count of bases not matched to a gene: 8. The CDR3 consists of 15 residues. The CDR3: CASSYLAGIGREQYF. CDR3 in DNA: TGTGCCAGCAGTTACTTAGCGGGGATAGGACGCGAGCAGTACTTC.

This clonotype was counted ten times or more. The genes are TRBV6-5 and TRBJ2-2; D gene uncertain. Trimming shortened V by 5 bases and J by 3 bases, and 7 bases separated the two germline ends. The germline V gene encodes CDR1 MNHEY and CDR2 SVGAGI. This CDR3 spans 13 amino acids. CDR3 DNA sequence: TGTGCCAGCAGTCACGTTTACACCGGGGAGCTGTTTTTT. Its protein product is CASSHVYTGELFF.

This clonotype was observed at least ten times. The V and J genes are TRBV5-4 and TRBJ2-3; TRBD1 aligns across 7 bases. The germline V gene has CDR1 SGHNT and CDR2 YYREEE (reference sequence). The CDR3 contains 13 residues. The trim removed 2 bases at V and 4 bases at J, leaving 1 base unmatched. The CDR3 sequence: CASSFQGADTQYF. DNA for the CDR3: TGTGCCAGCAGCTTCCAGGGGGCAGATACGCAGTATTTT.